This T cell receptor (beta chain) was obtained from a study of blood T cell repertoires in COVID-19. Whole-study context: Material from acute and convalescent COVID-19 was sourced from the United States, Italy and Spain. T cells, B-cell-depleted T cells, or PBMCs provided the cDNA or gDNA that served as material.

Original data processing: Amplification of reference gene primers was used by the study to estimate nucleated cell counts. Here immunoSEQ multiplex PCR was the method, and the copy in TCRdb shows in-frame clones only, minus some. V and J calls and clone size are those listed in that table; D and trimming were worked out from the DNA. Of more than 130,000 clones listed, approximately 91% are singletons. Looked up from germline, CDR1 is SGHAT and CDR2 is FQNNGV. The J segment lost 2 bases and the V segment lost 5 bases, leaving 10 bases of the junction unmatched. The CDR3 consists of 16 residues. Sequencing was carried out using peripheral blood. The receptor was isolated from a man in his forties or fifties with active or convalescent COVID-19. The chain joins TRBV11-2 to TRBJ2-3; 7 bases are a match to TRBD1. CDR3 nucleotide sequence: TGTGCCAGCAGCCCTACTGGGACAGTCCCCACAGATACGCAGTATTTT. Its protein product is CASSPTGTVPTDTQYF.